Shown below are 2 T cell receptor beta chains from a single sample sequenced in a study of blood T cell repertoires in COVID-19. Sequencing was performed with immunoSEQ multiplex PCR; in TCRdb, only in-frame clones are kept and a portion is missing. The sample consists of under 150,000 clones, over 75% of them appearing once. Sequencing used peripheral blood. The receptor set was obtained from a man between 65 and 85 years old with active COVID-19.

J is TRBJ1-1 and V is TRBV5-1, with D unclear. The CDR3 contains 15 residues. Germline V CDR1 and CDR2: SGHRS, YFSETQ. The ends were cut back, 0 bases at V and 3 bases at J, with 12 bases in the middle. CDR3 sequence (DNA): TGCGCCAGCAGCTTGGCCCCGGGGTTGTACACTGAAGCTTTCTTT. Residues: CASSLAPGLYTEAFF. The variable domain in full, completed from reference TRBV5-1 and TRBJ1-1, reads KAGVTQTPRYLIKTRGQQVTLSCSPISGHRSVSWYQQTPGQGLQFLFEYFSETQRNKGNFPGRFSGRQFSNSRSEMNVSTLELGDSALYLCASSLAPGLYTEAFFGQGTRLTVV.

The rearrangement uses TRBV19 and TRBJ2-7, with 8 nucleotides matching TRBD2. The CDR3 spans 14 residues. Trimming took 5 bases from V and 6 from J; bases not matched to a gene: 9. The germline gives CDR1 LNHDA, CDR2 SQIVND (reference sequence). The CDR3 DNA reads TGTGCCAGTAGTCCCCGGACTAGCCAGGGCGAGCAGTACTTC. This sequence encodes CASSPRTSQGEQYF.